This T cell receptor (beta chain) was obtained from a study of blood T cell repertoires in COVID-19. Study details: The United States, Italy and Spain were the sources of the acute and convalescent COVID-19 samples. T cells, B-cell-depleted T cells, or PBMCs provided the cDNA or gDNA that served as material.

In this sample, this clone turned up a few times. Original data processing: Scientists estimated how many nucleated cells there were by amplifying reference gene primers. Only in-frame clones appear in the TCRdb table, and some are missing; sequencing was by immunoSEQ multiplex PCR. From that table come the V and J calls and clone size; the DNA was used to work out D and trimming. The sample lists about 210,000 clones; about 81% were seen once. Seattle-derived patients entered the study during active infection and were followed longitudinally. The receptor comes from a woman aged 60-75 years with COVID-19, enrolled during active disease. The source material was peripheral blood.

The CDR3 spells CASSLGPDRGSSNQPQHF. The CDR3 nucleotides read TGTGCCAGCAGCTTGGGGCCAGACAGGGGGTCTAGCAATCAGCCCCAGCATTTT. This chain uses TRBV5-5 with TRBJ1-5; 9 bases align to TRBD1. The CDR3 has 18 residues. Germline-derived CDR1 and CDR2 are SGHKS and YYEKEE (reference sequence). The ends lost 0 bases at V and 0 bases at J; junction bases unmatched: 7.